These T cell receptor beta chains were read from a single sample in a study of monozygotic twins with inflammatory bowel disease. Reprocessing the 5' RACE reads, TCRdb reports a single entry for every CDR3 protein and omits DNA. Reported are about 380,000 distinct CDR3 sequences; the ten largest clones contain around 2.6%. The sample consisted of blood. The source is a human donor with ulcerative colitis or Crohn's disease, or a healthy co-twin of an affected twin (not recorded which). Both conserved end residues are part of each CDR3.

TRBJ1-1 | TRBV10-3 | CAISESKVGGLGTEAFF
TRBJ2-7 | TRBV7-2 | CASKVDRNSYEQYF
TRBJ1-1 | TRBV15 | CATSRDSMNTEAFF
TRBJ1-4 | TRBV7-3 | CASSLNPTGCTTNEKLFF
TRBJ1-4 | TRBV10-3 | CAISEGGEKLFF
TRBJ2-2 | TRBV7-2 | CASRNTGTAFYTGELFF
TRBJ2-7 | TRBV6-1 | CASTEQGYEQYF
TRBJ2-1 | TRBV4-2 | CASSPGPGQGSYNEQFF
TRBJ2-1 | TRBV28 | CASNEGSTNEQFF
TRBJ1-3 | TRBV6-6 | CASRQSSGNTIYF
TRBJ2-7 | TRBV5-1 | CASSFDSYFYEQYF
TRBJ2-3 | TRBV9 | CASSVEDGGGDTQYF